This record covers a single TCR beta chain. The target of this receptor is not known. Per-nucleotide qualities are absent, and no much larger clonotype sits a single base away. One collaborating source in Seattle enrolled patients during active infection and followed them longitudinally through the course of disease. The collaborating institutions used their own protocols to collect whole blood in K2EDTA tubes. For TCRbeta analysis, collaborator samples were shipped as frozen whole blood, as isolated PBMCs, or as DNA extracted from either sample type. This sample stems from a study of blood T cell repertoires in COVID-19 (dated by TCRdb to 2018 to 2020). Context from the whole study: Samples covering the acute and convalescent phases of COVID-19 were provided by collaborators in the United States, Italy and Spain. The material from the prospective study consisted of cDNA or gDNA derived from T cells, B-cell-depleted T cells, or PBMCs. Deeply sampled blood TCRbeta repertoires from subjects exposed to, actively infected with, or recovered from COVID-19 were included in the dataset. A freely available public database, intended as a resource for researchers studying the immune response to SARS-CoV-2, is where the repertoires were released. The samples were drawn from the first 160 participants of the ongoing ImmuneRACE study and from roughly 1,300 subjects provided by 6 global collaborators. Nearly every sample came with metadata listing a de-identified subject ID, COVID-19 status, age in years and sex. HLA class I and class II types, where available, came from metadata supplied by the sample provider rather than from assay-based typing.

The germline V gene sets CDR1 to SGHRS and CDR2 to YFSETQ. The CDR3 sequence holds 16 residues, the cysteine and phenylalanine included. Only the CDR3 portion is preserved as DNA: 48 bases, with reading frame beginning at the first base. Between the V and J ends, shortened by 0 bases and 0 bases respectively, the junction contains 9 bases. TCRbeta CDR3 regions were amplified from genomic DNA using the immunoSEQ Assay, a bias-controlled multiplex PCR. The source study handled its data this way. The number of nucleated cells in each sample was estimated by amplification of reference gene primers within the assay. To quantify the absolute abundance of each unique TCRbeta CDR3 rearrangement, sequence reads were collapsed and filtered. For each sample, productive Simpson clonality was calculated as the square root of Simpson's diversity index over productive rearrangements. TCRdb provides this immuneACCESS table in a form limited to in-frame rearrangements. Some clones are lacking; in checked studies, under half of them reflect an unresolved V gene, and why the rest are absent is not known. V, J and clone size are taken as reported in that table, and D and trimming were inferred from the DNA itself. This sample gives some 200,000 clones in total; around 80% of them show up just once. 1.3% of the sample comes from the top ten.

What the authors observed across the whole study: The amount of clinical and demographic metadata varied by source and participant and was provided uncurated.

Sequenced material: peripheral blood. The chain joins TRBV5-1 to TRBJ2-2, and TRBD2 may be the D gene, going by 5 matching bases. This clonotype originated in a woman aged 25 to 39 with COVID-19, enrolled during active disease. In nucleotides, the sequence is TGCGCCAGCAGCTTGGTCGGAGGAGCGAACACCGGGGAGCTGTTTTTT. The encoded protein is CASSLVGGANTGELFF.